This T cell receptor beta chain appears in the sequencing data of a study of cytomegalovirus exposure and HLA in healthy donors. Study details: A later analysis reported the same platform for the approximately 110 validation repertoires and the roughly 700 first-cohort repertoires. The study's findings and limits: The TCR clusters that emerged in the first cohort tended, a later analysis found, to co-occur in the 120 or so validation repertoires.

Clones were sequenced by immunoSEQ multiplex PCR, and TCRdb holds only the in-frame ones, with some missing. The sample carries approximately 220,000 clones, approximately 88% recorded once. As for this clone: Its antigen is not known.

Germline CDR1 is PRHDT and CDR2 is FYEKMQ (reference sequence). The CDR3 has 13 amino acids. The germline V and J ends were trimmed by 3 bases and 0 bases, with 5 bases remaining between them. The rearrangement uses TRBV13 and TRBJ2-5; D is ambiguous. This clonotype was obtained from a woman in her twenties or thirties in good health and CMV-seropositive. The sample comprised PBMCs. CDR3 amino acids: CASSLSYQETQYF. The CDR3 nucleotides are TGTGCCAGCAGCTTGTCGTACCAAGAGACCCAGTACTTC.